The 30 T cell receptor beta chains below were found in one sample sequenced in a study of ipilimumab plus nivolumab after autologous stem cell transplantation. Some clones are missing from TCRdb's copy, which holds only in-frame ones; the method was immunoSEQ multiplex PCR. The repertoire has 10,000 to 15,000 clones, about 80% of them found once; the top ten carry over 15%. The source material was PBMCs, sampled in a trial of ipilimumab plus nivolumab as post-transplant consolidation. These receptors originate from a male donor with diffuse large B-cell lymphoma.

V gene TRBV7-8 combines with J gene TRBJ2-5; tentatively, D is TRBD2 (5 bases). CDR3 size: 15 residues. The V end lost 5 bases, the J end lost 5 bases, and 18 bases lay between the germline ends. The germline V gene has CDR1 SGHVS and CDR2 FQNEAQ. Written as DNA, the CDR3 is TGTGCCAGCAGCCCTAGGGAGAACAGCATTGAGACCCAGTACTTC. Translating gives CASSPRENSIETQYF.

The J gene is TRBJ1-1, the V gene TRBV18; 9 bases are a match to TRBD1. The junction had 7 bases not matched to a gene; V was cut back by 4 bases and J by 1 base. This CDR3 comprises 16 residues. Per germline, CDR1 KGHSH and CDR2 LQKENI. The CDR3: CASSLQTGGRNTEAFF. In DNA form, the CDR3 reads TGTGCCAGCTCACTACAAACAGGGGGCAGGAACACTGAAGCTTTCTTT.

The chain recombines TRBV11-2 with TRBJ2-7; a possible D gene is TRBD2 (5 bases). Trimming removed 0 bases from V and 2 bases from J, with 14 bases in between. This CDR3 is built from 16 residues. Germline values: CDR1 SGHAT, CDR2 FQNNGV. CDR3 nucleotide sequence: TGTGCCAGCAGCTTAGATTTACGCCGAGGGACCTACGAGCAGTACTTC. Translation: CASSLDLRRGTYEQYF.

This chain links TRBV11-3 with TRBJ2-7; possible D gene TRBD2, 5 bases. CDR3 length equals 14 residues. Germline lookup yields CDR1 SGHNT and CDR2 YENEEA. The ends were cut back, 0 bases at V and 0 bases at J, with 6 bases in the middle. CDR3 sequence (DNA): TGTGCCAGCAGCTTAGAGGGAGACTCCTACGAGCAGTACTTC. Translation gives CASSLEGDSYEQYF.

The rearrangement joins TRBV5-6 to TRBJ2-7; tentative D call: TRBD2 (5 bases). The V and J ends lost 3 bases and 4 bases respectively, with 14 bases between them. The CDR3 runs 14 residues. CDR1 is SGHDT and CDR2 is YYEEEE in the germline V gene. This CDR3 is CASSSWTGVYEQYF. In DNA, the CDR3 is TGTGCCAGCAGCTCCTGGACTGGGGTATACGAGCAGTACTTC.

This clone has only one observation. This chain joins TRBV10-3 and TRBJ2-5, with 12 bases lining up with TRBD2. Judging by the DNA end, TRBJ2-7 fits better; the J call may be wrong. The CDR3 length is 19 residues. Looked up from germline, CDR1 is ENHRY and CDR2 is SYGVKD. In DNA form, the CDR3 reads TGTGCCATCAGTCCCTCCAGGTGGACTAGCGGGAAAAGCTCCTACGAGCAGTACTTC. This translates into CAISPSRWTSGKSSYEQYF.

The V and J genes are TRBV7-9 and TRBJ1-4; TRBD1 aligns across 8 bases. Germline assignment: CDR1 SEHNR and CDR2 FQNEAQ (reference sequence). Trimming cost V 1 base and J 6 bases; bases outside gene matches: 1. The CDR3 totals 14 residues. CDR3 loop: CASSLGTGHEKLFF. DNA for the CDR3: TGTGCCAGCAGCTTAGGGACAGGGCATGAAAAACTGTTTTTT.

This chain uses TRBV2 with TRBJ2-3; 11 bases fit TRBD2. The CDR3 contains 18 residues. Germline CDR1 and CDR2: SNHLY and FYNNEI. With 10 bases clipped from V and 1 base from J, the junction kept 16 bases outside the gene matches. CDR3 sequence: CATYRGSGGARGTDTQYF. As DNA, the CDR3 is TGTGCCACCTACCGGGGTAGCGGGGGGGCCAGGGGCACAGATACGCAGTATTTT.

This chain joins TRBV20-1 and TRBJ2-5, with D possibly matching TRBD1 (6 bases). Germline CDR1 and CDR2: DFQATT and SNEGSKA (reference sequence). Trimming cost V 7 bases and J 0 bases, with 6 bases left between them. This CDR3 region has 11 residues. This chain's CDR3 is CSGDNQETQYF. Written as DNA, the CDR3 is TGCAGTGGGGACAACCAAGAGACCCAGTACTTC.

V and J are TRBV25-1 and TRBJ2-1; D gene uncertain. The CDR3 length is 15 residues. CDR1 is MGHDK and CDR2 is SYGVNS in the germline V gene. Trimming removed 7 bases from V and 0 bases from J, with 13 bases in between. CDR3 in DNA: TGTGCCAGCATCCTCTCAAAGGGCTCCTACAATGAGCAGTTCTTC. This codes for CASILSKGSYNEQFF.

Within the sample, this clone is large (0.1 to 1%). The chain is built from TRBV7-9 and TRBJ2-7; D might be TRBD1 or TRBD2, each matching 5 bases. CDR1 is SEHNR, CDR2 FQNEAQ, per germline (reference sequence). V lost 5 bases and J lost 7, with 21 bases in between. This CDR3 spans 15 amino acids. CDR3 residues: CASSQPERGSWEQYF. As DNA, the CDR3 is TGTGCCAGCAGCCAACCCGAGAGGGGTTCGTGGGAGCAGTACTTC. Full variable domain (remainder filled in from reference TRBV7-9 and TRBJ2-7): DTGVSQNPRHKITKRGQNVTFRCDPISEHNRLYWYRQTLGQGPEFLTYFQNEAQLEKSRLLSDRFSAERPKGSFSTLEIQRTEQGDSAMYLCASSQPERGSWEQYFGPGTRLTVT.

The chain has TRBV6-5 and TRBJ1-3, with 8 bases that match TRBD1. The length of the CDR3 is 15 residues. The J segment lost 0 bases and the V segment lost 2 bases, leaving 0 bases of the junction unmatched. Germline V gene data show CDR1 as MNHEY and CDR2 as SVGAGI. The CDR3 nucleotides read TGTGCCAGCAGTTACGGGACAGGCTCTGGAAACACCATATATTTT. Amino acids: CASSYGTGSGNTIYF.

This rearrangement joins TRBV9 to TRBJ1-2, with TRBD1 matching 8 bases. The CDR3 runs 14 residues. Germline trimming cut 0 bases from V and 8 bases from J; bases unmatched to any gene: 6. In germline, CDR1 is SGDLS, CDR2 YYNGEE. The CDR3 reads CASSVGQGMVGYTF. DNA for the CDR3: TGTGCCAGCAGCGTAGGACAGGGGATGGTGGGCTACACCTTC.

The V gene is TRBV4-1, the J gene TRBJ2-2; D remains unclear. The CDR3 contains 16 residues. The V end lost 1 base, the J end lost 2 bases, and 11 bases lay between the germline ends. CDR1 MGHRA and CDR2 YSYEKL come from the germline V gene. CDR3 in amino acids: CASSQGSGPNTGELFF. CDR3 DNA: TGCGCCAGCAGCCAAGGCTCCGGGCCCAACACCGGGGAGCTGTTTTTT.

This clone was seen more than once but under ten times. The chain combines TRBV7-6 with TRBJ2-1, with 10 bases fitting TRBD1. The CDR3 has 15 residues. J was trimmed by 8 bases and V by 4 bases; bases with no gene match: 8. Per germline, CDR1 SGHVS and CDR2 FNYEAQ. CDR3 DNA sequence: TGTGCCAGCAGCTCGGGACAGGGGTCTCTAGATGAGCAGTTCTTC. It yields the protein CASSSGQGSLDEQFF.

The chain couples TRBV7-2 to TRBJ2-1; D gene unclear. Trimming stripped 11 bases from V and 4 bases from J, with 12 bases between. The CDR3 runs 12 residues. The germline V gene has CDR1 SGHTA and CDR2 FQGNSA. CDR3 protein: CAGSGRYNEQFF. CDR3 DNA: TGTGCCGGTTCTGGTCGATACAATGAGCAGTTCTTC.

As concerns this clone: Mismatch with germline at one junction end may stem from a read error. The chain combines TRBV7-7 with TRBJ2-6; 7 bases match TRBD1. Germline assignment: CDR1 SSHAT and CDR2 FNYEAQ (reference sequence). This CDR3 comprises 18 residues. CDR3 bases: TGTGCTAGCAGCAAAAACACAGGGGTGAGGTCTGGGGCCAACGTCCTGACTTTC. Translated: CASSKNTGVRSGANVLTF.

The chain employs TRBV5-1 and TRBJ2-2; weak D call: TRBD2 (6 bases). Germline V lookup: CDR1 SGHRS, CDR2 YFSETQ. There are 11 residues in the CDR3. V was cut by 7 bases and J by 7 bases, with 8 bases left in between. The DNA for the CDR3 is TGCGCCAGCTGGGAGGACGGGGAGCTGTTTTTT. Its protein is CASWEDGELFF.

This clone was recorded once. This chain links TRBV19 with TRBJ1-6; D is undetermined. Germline values: CDR1 LNHDA, CDR2 SQIVND (reference sequence). There are 12 residues in the CDR3. Trimming shortened V by 6 bases and J by 7 bases, and 7 bases separated the two germline ends. CDR3 nucleotides: TGTGCCAGTAGCCTACTAAATTCACCCCTCCACTTT. This translates into CASSLLNSPLHF. Full variable domain (missing parts from reference TRBV19 and TRBJ1-6): DGGITQSPKYLFRKEGQNVTLSCEQNLNHDAMYWYRQDPGQGLRLIYYSQIVNDFQKGDIAEGYSVSREKKESFPLTVTSAQKNPTAFYLCASSLLNSPLHFGNGTRLTVT.

The chain carries TRBV11-2 and TRBJ2-3; 7 nucleotides align to TRBD2. CDR3 length: 16 residues. Trimming cost V 1 base and J 0 bases; bases outside gene matches: 4. CDR1 and CDR2 from the germline V gene are SGHAT and FQNNGV. Here the CDR3 reads CASSLGPSGSTDTQYF. The CDR3 region has the DNA TGTGCCAGCAGCTTAGGGCCTAGCGGCAGCACAGATACGCAGTATTTT.

The chain has TRBV5-1 and TRBJ2-2; no clear D. The V end lost 2 bases, the J end lost 6 bases, and 14 bases lay between the germline ends. The CDR3 covers 15 residues. Germline V gene data show CDR1 as SGHRS and CDR2 as YFSETQ. This chain's CDR3 is CASSFDSPGPGELFF. The CDR3 DNA reads as TGCGCCAGCAGCTTTGACTCCCCTGGACCCGGGGAGCTGTTTTTT.

In its sample, this clone was seen once. The V gene is TRBV5-1, the J gene TRBJ1-1, with D unclear. The CDR3 runs to 11 residues. The V end lost 5 bases, the J end lost 3 bases, and 5 bases lay between the germline ends. Germline V lookup: CDR1 SGHRS, CDR2 YFSETQ. CDR3 sequence reads: CASRQDTEAFF. CDR3 coding DNA: TGCGCCAGCAGGCAGGACACTGAAGCTTTCTTT. The full variable domain, rest sourced from reference TRBV5-1 and TRBJ1-1, is KAGVTQTPRYLIKTRGQQVTLSCSPISGHRSVSWYQQTPGQGLQFLFEYFSETQRNKGNFPGRFSGRQFSNSRSEMNVSTLELGDSALYLCASRQDTEAFFGQGTRLTVV.

This chain uses TRBV19 with TRBJ2-7, with D possibly matching TRBD1 (6 bases). The CDR3 covers 15 residues. V was clipped by 3 bases and J by 7 bases, with 19 bases between them. In germline, CDR1 is LNHDA, CDR2 SQIVND (reference sequence). CDR3 in amino acids: CASSISTGWEGEQYF. DNA of the CDR3: TGTGCCAGTAGTATCTCAACAGGGTGGGAAGGGGAGCAGTACTTC.

The chain employs TRBV5-4 and TRBJ2-1; weak D call: TRBD2 (6 bases). Deletions cut 2 bases from V and 8 bases from J, with 17 bases between. Looked up from germline, CDR1 is SGHNT and CDR2 is YYREEE (reference sequence). The CDR3 runs to 15 residues. The DNA for the CDR3 is TGTGCCAGCAGCTTCGGGGGAACTAGCTCCGATGAGCAGTTCTTC. Translating gives CASSFGGTSSDEQFF.

Turning to this clone: Other DNA variants within this sample encode the same CDR3. The V and J genes are TRBV18 and TRBJ2-5; no firm D call. V was trimmed by 2 bases and J by 3 bases, leaving 4 bases between them. This CDR3 spans 12 amino acids. The germline CDR1 and CDR2 sequences are KGHSH and LQKENI. CDR3 bases: TGTGCCAGCTCACCAGGCGAAGAGACCCAGTACTTC. It is translated as CASSPGEETQYF.

This clone occurred once. The V gene is TRBV27, the J gene TRBJ2-1; weak D call: TRBD2 (5 bases). Germline V gene data show CDR1 as MNHEY and CDR2 as SMNVEV (reference sequence). The CDR3 is 13 residues long. Trimming left V 3 bases short and J 5 bases short, with 8 bases between. CDR3 DNA sequence: TGTGCCAGCAGTTTTTCGGGGAACAATGAGCAGTTCTTC. This gives the protein CASSFSGNNEQFF.

This clone has only a few counts. This sequence joins TRBV7-9 and TRBJ1-1; no firm D call. V lost 2 bases and J lost 1, with 8 bases in between. Germline CDR1 and CDR2: SEHNR and FQNEAQ (reference sequence). The CDR3 sequence is 14 residues long. The CDR3 spells CASSLLRQNTEAFF. The CDR3 DNA reads TGTGCCAGCAGCTTACTACGACAGAACACTGAAGCTTTCTTT. Looking up the rest from reference TRBV7-9 and TRBJ1-1 gives the full variable domain: DTGVSQNPRHKITKRGQNVTFRCDPISEHNRLYWYRQTLGQGPEFLTYFQNEAQLEKSRLLSDRFSAERPKGSFSTLEIQRTEQGDSAMYLCASSLLRQNTEAFFGQGTRLTVV.

V is TRBV6-6 and J is TRBJ1-1, with unresolved D. Trimming took 5 bases from V and 8 from J, leaving 15 bases between them. The CDR3 loop spans 13 amino acids. From germline, CDR1 is MNHNY and CDR2 SVGAGI (reference sequence). CDR3 region: CASSPTAAGEAFF. CDR3 coding DNA: TGTGCCAGCAGTCCTACCGCGGCAGGCGAAGCTTTCTTT.

The gene calls are TRBV5-4 and TRBJ2-4, with 8 nucleotides matching TRBD1. Germline CDR1 is SGHNT and CDR2 is YYREEE (reference sequence). The CDR3 length is 13 residues. The V and J ends lost 4 bases and 5 bases, in that order; junction bases with no gene match: 2. The CDR3 sequence is CASSQQGENIQYF. CDR3 in DNA: TGTGCCAGCAGCCAACAGGGGGAAAACATTCAGTACTTC.

V and J are TRBV18 and TRBJ1-2; perhaps TRBD1 as D (6 bases). The V end lost 0 bases, the J end lost 2 bases, and 10 bases lay between the germline ends. The CDR3 is made up of 15 amino acids. Germline values: CDR1 KGHSH, CDR2 LQKENI. The CDR3 loop reads CASSPPRGENYGYTF. CDR3 nucleotides: TGTGCCAGCTCACCACCCAGGGGTGAAAACTATGGCTACACCTTC.